These 11 T cell receptor beta chains came from one sample sequenced in a study of blood T cell repertoires in COVID-19. Assay: immunoSEQ multiplex PCR; the TCRdb copy retains only in-frame clones and omits some. The sample lists over 300,000 clones; nearly 90% were seen once. Sequencing was performed on peripheral blood. These receptors originate from a man between 18 and 35 years old with active or convalescent COVID-19.

V usage is TRBV6-5 and J usage is TRBJ1-5; 10 bases line up with TRBD1. V lost 4 bases, J lost 3 bases, and 3 bases stayed unmatched. Germline V gene sequence: CDR1 MNHEY, CDR2 SVGAGI. The CDR3 extends over 15 amino acids. CDR3 sequence reads: CASSSDRGFNQPQHF. The DNA for the CDR3 is TGTGCCAGCAGTTCGGACAGGGGGTTCAATCAGCCCCAGCATTTT.

The J gene is TRBJ1-5, the V gene TRBV6-2 or TRBV6-3, with D uncertain. The CDR3 consists of 16 residues. Per germline, CDR1 MNHEY and CDR2 SVGEGT. Trimming took 2 bases from V and 0 from J, leaving 11 bases between them. Here the CDR3 reads CASSYRGGNSNQPQHF. CDR3 in DNA: TGTGCCAGCAGTTACCGGGGAGGAAATAGCAATCAGCCCCAGCATTTT.

The chain uses TRBV4-3 and TRBJ2-3; D unresolved. The germline V gene has CDR1 LGHNA and CDR2 YSLEER. Trimming left V 1 base short and J 4 bases short, with 9 bases between. The CDR3 is made up of 14 amino acids. The CDR3 coding sequence is TGCGCCAGCAGCCAAGGGTCGGTTCCAGATACGCAGTATTTT. Its protein product is CASSQGSVPDTQYF.

The chain uses TRBV4-3 and TRBJ1-2; 9 bases agree with TRBD1. The germline CDR1 and CDR2 sequences are LGHNA and YSLEER. V lost 5 bases, J lost 2 bases, and 0 bases stayed unmatched. CDR3 length equals 13 residues. The CDR3 spells CASSGQGNYGYTF. In nucleotides, the CDR3 is TGCGCCAGCAGCGGACAGGGGAACTATGGCTACACCTTC.

There are a few counts of this clone. The rearrangement uses TRBV19 and TRBJ1-1; no reliable D call. There are 12 residues in the CDR3. Trimming took off 6 bases at V and 4 bases at J, with 9 bases between the two ends. CDR1 and CDR2 (germline): LNHDA, SQIVND (reference sequence). CDR3 bases: TGTGCCAGTAGGATTGGAGGCACTGAAGCTTTCTTT. This codes for CASRIGGTEAFF. Together with reference TRBV19 and TRBJ1-1, the CDR3 gives the full variable domain: DGGITQSPKYLFRKEGQNVTLSCEQNLNHDAMYWYRQDPGQGLRLIYYSQIVNDFQKGDIAEGYSVSREKKESFPLTVTSAQKNPTAFYLCASRIGGTEAFFGQGTRLTVV.

This clone occurred a few times. The genes are TRBV9 and TRBJ1-1; tentatively, D is TRBD1 (5 bases). Germline assignment: CDR1 SGDLS and CDR2 YYNGEE. The CDR3 loop spans 13 amino acids. The germline V and J ends were trimmed by 7 bases and 0 bases, with 10 bases remaining between them. The DNA of the CDR3 is TGTGCCAGCTCTCGGGGGATGAACACTGAAGCTTTCTTT. It is translated as CASSRGMNTEAFF.

The chain links TRBV4-2 to TRBJ1-1, with D tentatively TRBD1 (6 bases). CDR1 and CDR2 (germline): LGHNA, YNFKEQ. V dropped 4 bases and J dropped 10 bases, with 16 bases sitting between them. The CDR3 spans 13 residues. The CDR3 sequence: CASSRDNVGSAFF. In DNA, the CDR3 is TGTGCCAGCAGCCGGGACAATGTGGGCTCAGCTTTCTTT.

The chain combines TRBV5-6 with TRBJ1-1; D call uncertain. V lost 0 bases to trimming and J lost 4 bases, with 7 bases between them. The germline CDR1 and CDR2 sequences are SGHDT and YYEEEE. The CDR3 contains 13 residues. The CDR3 nucleotides read TGTGCCAGCAGCTTGGGAGGCCCCACTGAAGCTTTCTTT. It yields the protein CASSLGGPTEAFF.

Written as DNA, the CDR3 is TGTGCCAGTAGAAACCGGGACAGGGATTACGAGCAGTACTTC. This sequence encodes CASRNRDRDYEQYF. V and J are TRBV19 and TRBJ2-7; 9 bases map to TRBD1. V lost 6 bases to trimming and J lost 4 bases; unmatched junction nucleotides: 7. Germline-derived CDR1 and CDR2 are LNHDA and SQIVND (reference sequence). This CDR3 is 14 amino acids long. The full variable domain, rest sourced from reference TRBV19 and TRBJ2-7, is DGGITQSPKYLFRKEGQNVTLSCEQNLNHDAMYWYRQDPGQGLRLIYYSQIVNDFQKGDIAEGYSVSREKKESFPLTVTSAQKNPTAFYLCASRNRDRDYEQYFGPGTRLTVT.

The count of this clone is one. The DNA for the CDR3 is TGTGCCAGCAGCCAAACAGGTTACTATGGCTACACCTTC. Residues: CASSQTGYYGYTF. This chain uses TRBV3-1 (or the pseudogene TRBV3-2) with TRBJ1-2; possibly TRBD1 for D (5 bases). This CDR3 region has 13 residues. Trimming shortened V by 2 bases and J by 3 bases, and 7 bases separated the two germline ends. Germline assignment: CDR1 LGHDT and CDR2 YNNKEL (reference sequence).

This chain links TRBV29-1 with TRBJ2-1; TRBD2 matches at 7 bases. Trimming at V came to 6 bases and at J to 0 bases, leaving 11 bases not matched to a gene. The germline CDR1 and CDR2 sequences are SQVTM and ANQGSEA. The CDR3 runs to 16 residues. CDR3 in DNA: TGCAGCGTGGGAGGGGAGGTCCCCTACTCCTACAATGAGCAGTTCTTC. It is translated as CSVGGEVPYSYNEQFF.